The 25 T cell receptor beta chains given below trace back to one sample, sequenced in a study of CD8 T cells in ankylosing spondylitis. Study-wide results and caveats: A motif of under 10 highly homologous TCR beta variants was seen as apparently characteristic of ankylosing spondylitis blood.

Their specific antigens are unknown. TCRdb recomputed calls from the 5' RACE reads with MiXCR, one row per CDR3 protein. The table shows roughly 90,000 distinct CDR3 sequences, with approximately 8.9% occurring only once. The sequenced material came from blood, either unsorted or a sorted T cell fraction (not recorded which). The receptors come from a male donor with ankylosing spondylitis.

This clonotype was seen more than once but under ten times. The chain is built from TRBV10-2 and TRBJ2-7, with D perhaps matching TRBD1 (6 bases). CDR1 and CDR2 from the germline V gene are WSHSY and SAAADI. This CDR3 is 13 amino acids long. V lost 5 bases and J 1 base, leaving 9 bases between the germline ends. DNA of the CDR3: TGCGCCAGCAGTCACAGGGATTCCTACGAGCAGTACTTC. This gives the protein CASSHRDSYEQYF.

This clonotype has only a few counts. The CDR3 loop is CASQDIGNQPQHF. The CDR3 DNA reads TGTGCCAGCCAGGATATCGGCAATCAGCCCCAGCATTTT. The chain joins TRBV28 to TRBJ1-5; D remains unclear. Between the trimmed V and J ends, which lost 8 bases and 2 bases, there was a span of 10 bases. This CDR3 is built from 13 residues. The V gene's germline CDR1 is MDHEN and CDR2 SYDVKM.

The CDR3, as DNA: TGTGCCAGCAGTTTCGGGTTAGTCAATGAGCAGTTCTTC. This translates into CASSFGLVNEQFF. V is TRBV12-3 or TRBV12-4 and J is TRBJ2-1; D is undetermined. V was clipped by 3 bases and J by 6 bases, with 9 bases between them. CDR3 length: 13 amino acids.

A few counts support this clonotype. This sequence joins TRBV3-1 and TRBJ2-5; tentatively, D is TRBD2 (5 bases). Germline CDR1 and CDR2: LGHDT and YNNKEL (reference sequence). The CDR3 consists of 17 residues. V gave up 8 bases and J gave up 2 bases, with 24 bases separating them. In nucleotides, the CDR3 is TGTGCCAGCCGGCACAATCTCGCTGAGCGGCTGCAAGAGACCCAGTACTTC. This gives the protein CASRHNLAERLQETQYF.

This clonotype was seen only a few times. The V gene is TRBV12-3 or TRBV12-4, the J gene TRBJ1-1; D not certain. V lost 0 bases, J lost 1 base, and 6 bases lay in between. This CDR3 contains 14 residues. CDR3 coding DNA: TGTGCCAGCAGTTTAGCGCCAGCGAACACTGAAGCTTTCTTT. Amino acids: CASSLAPANTEAFF.

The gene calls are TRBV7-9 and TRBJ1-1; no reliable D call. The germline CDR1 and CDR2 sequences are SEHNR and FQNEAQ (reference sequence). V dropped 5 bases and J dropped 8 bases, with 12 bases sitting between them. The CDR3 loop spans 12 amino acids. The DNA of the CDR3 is TGTGCCAGCAGCGTCCTGGGAGGGGAAGCTTTCTTT. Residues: CASSVLGGEAFF. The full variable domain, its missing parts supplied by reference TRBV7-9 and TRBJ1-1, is DTGVSQNPRHKITKRGQNVTFRCDPISEHNRLYWYRQTLGQGPEFLTYFQNEAQLEKSRLLSDRFSAERPKGSFSTLEIQRTEQGDSAMYLCASSVLGGEAFFGQGTRLTVV.

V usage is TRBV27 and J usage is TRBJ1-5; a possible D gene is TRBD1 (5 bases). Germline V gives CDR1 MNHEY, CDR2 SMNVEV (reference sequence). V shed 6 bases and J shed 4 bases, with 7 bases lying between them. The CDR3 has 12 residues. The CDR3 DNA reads TGTGCCAGCAGATCAGGGAATCAGCCCCAGCATTTT. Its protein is CASRSGNQPQHF.

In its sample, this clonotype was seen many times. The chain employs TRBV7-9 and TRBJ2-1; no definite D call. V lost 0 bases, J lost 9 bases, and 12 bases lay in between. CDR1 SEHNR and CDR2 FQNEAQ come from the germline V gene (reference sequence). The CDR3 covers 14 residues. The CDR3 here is CASSLALQLGEQFF. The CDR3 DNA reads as TGTGCCAGCAGCTTAGCGCTCCAGCTTGGTGAGCAGTTCTTC.

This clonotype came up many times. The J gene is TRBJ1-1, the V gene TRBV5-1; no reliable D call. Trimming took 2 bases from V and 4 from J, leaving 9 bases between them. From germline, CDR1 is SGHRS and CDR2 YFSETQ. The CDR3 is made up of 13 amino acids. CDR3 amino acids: CASSLGGSTEAFF. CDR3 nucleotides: TGCGCCAGCAGCTTAGGAGGGTCCACTGAAGCTTTCTTT. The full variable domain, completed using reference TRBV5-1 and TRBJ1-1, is KAGVTQTPRYLIKTRGQQVTLSCSPISGHRSVSWYQQTPGQGLQFLFEYFSETQRNKGNFPGRFSGRQFSNSRSEMNVSTLELGDSALYLCASSLGGSTEAFFGQGTRLTVV.

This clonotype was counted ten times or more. The CDR3 bases are TGTGCCAGCAGTCCCCGTAGTCAGCCCCAGCATTTT. This gives the protein CASSPRSQPQHF. The chain couples TRBV12-3 or TRBV12-4 to TRBJ1-5; D is uncertain. Trimming pared 5 bases from V and 6 bases from J, leaving 8 bases between. The CDR3 has 12 residues.

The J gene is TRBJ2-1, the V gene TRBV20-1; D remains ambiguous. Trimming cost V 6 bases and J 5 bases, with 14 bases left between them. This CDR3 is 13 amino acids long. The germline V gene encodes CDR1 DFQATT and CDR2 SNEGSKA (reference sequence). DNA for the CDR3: TGCAGTGCCGCCCGTAGGGCCCACAATGAGCAGTTCTTC. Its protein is CSAARRAHNEQFF.

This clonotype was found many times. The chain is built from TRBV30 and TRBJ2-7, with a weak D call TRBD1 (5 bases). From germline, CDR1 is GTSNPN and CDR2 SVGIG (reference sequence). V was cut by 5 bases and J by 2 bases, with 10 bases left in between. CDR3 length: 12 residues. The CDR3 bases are TGTGCCTGGGCACAGGACCCCTACGAGCAGTACTTC. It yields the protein CAWAQDPYEQYF.

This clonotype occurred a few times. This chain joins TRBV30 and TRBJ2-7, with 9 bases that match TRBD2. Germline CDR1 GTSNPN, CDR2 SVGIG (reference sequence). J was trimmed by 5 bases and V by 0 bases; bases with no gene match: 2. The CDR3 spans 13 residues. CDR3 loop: CAWSVLAGDEQYF. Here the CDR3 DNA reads TGTGCCTGGAGTGTATTAGCGGGAGACGAGCAGTACTTC.

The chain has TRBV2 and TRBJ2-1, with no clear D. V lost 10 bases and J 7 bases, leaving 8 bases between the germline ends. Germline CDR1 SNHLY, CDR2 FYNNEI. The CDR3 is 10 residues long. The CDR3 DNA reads TGTGCCACCGAGGTGAATGAGCAGTTCTTC. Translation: CATEVNEQFF.

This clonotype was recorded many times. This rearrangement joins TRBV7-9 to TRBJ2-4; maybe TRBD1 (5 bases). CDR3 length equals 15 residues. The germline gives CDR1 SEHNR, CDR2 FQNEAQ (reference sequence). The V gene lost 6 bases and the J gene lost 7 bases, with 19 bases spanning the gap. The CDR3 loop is CASSYSLVPGNIQYF. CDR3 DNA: TGTGCCAGCAGTTATTCACTCGTCCCAGGGAACATTCAGTACTTC. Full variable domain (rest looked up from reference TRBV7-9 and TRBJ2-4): DTGVSQNPRHKITKRGQNVTFRCDPISEHNRLYWYRQTLGQGPEFLTYFQNEAQLEKSRLLSDRFSAERPKGSFSTLEIQRTEQGDSAMYLCASSYSLVPGNIQYFGAGTRLSVL.

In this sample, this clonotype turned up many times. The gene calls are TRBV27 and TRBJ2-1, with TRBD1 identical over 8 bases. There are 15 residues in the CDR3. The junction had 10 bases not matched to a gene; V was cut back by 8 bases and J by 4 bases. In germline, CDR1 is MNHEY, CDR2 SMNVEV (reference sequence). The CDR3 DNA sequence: TGTGCCAGCTCCCGCCGAACAGGGGGGTACAATGAGCAGTTCTTC. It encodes CASSRRTGGYNEQFF.

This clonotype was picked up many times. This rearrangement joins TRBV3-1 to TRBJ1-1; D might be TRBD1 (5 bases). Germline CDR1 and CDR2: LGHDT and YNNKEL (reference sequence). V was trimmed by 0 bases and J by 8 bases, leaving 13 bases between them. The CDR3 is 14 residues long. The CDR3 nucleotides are TGTGCCAGCAGCCAAGAAAAGGAGACAGCCGAAGCTTTCTTT. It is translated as CASSQEKETAEAFF. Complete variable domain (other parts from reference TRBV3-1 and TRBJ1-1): DTAVSQTPKYLVTQMGNDKSIKCEQNLGHDTMYWYKQDSKKFLKIMFSYNNKELIINETVPNRFSPKSPDKAHLNLHINSLELGDSAVYFCASSQEKETAEAFFGQGTRLTVV.

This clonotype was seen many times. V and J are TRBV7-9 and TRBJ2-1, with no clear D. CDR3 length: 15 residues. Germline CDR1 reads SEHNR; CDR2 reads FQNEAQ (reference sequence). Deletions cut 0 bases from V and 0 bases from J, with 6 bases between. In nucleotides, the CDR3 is TGTGCCAGCAGCTTAGCGGCAGACTCCTACAATGAGCAGTTCTTC. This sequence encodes CASSLAADSYNEQFF.

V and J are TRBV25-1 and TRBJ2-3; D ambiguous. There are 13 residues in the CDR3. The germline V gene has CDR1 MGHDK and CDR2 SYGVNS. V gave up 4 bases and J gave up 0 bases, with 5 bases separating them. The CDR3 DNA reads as TGTGCCAGCAGTGCTACAAGCACAGATACGCAGTATTTT. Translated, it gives CASSATSTDTQYF.

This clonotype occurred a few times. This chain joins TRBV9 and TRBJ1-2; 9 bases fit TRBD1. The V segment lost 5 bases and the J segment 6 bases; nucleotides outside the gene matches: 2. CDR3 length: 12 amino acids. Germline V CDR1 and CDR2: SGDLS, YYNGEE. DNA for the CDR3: TGTGCCAGCAGTAGGACAGGGGATGGCTACACCTTC. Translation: CASSRTGDGYTF.

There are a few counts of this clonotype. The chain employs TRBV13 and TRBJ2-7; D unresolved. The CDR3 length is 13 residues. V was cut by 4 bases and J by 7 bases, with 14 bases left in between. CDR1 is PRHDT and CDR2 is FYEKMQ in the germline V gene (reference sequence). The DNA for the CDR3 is TGTGCCAGCAGCTCTACTGGATTTGGGGAGCAGTACTTC. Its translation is CASSSTGFGEQYF.

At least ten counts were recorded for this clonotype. The CDR3 protein is CSALGTGRYEQYF. The CDR3 DNA sequence: TGCAGTGCTTTAGGGACAGGTCGCTACGAGCAGTACTTC. The rearrangement links TRBV20-1 to TRBJ2-7, with 8 positions matching TRBD1. Germline assignment: CDR1 DFQATT and CDR2 SNEGSKA (reference sequence). There are 13 residues in the CDR3. V shed 5 bases, J shed 3 bases, and the junction held 6 bases outside the gene matches.

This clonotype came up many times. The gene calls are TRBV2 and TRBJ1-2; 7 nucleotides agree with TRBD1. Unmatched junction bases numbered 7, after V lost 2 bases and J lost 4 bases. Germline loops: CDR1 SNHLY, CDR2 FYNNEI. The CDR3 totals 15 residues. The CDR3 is CASSESTGSTYGYTF. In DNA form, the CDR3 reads TGTGCCAGCAGTGAATCGACAGGGTCTACCTATGGCTACACCTTC.

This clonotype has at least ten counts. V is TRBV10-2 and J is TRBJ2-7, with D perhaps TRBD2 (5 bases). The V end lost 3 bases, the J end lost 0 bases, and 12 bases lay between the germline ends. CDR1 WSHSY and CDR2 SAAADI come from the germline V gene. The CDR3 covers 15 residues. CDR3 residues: CASSDPPAGSYEQYF. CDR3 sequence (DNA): TGCGCCAGCAGTGACCCTCCCGCGGGCTCCTACGAGCAGTACTTC.

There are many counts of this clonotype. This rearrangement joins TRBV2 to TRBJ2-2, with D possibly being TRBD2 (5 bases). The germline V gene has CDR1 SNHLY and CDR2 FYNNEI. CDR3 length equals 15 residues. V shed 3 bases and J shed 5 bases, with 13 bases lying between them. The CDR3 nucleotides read TGTGCCAGCAGTGAGACGAGGGAAGGGACCGGGGAGCTGTTTTTT. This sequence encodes CASSETREGTGELFF.